This T cell receptor beta chain was observed in a study of blood T cell repertoires in COVID-19. Background on the study: PBMCs, B-cell-depleted T cells, or T cells provided the cDNA or gDNA that made up the material.

The germline V and J ends were trimmed by 1 base and 5 bases, with 14 bases remaining between them. The length of the CDR3 is 15 residues. The germline CDR1 and CDR2 sequences are SGHAT and FQNNGV. Per the original methods: Estimates of nucleated cell counts were drawn from the amplification of reference gene primers. Data came from immunoSEQ multiplex PCR; TCRdb stores just in-frame clones and leaves some out. V and J calls and clone size follow that table, whereas D and trimming were derived from the DNA. Of fewer than 350,000 clones in the sample, 80% to 95% were seen once. Source material: peripheral blood. V and J are TRBV11-2 and TRBJ2-5, with D perhaps matching TRBD2 (5 bases). This receptor was obtained from a woman between 25 and 40 years old with COVID-19, enrolled during active disease. The CDR3 DNA is TGTGCCAGCAGCTTAGGGACTCTCCCCCGGGAGACCCAGTACTTC. Amino acids: CASSLGTLPRETQYF.